Listed here are 7 T cell receptor beta chains from one sample, sequenced in a study of CD8 T cells in ankylosing spondylitis (dated by TCRdb to about 2017). Receptor libraries were prepared by 5' RACE. Sequencing relied on an Illumina HiSeq 2500. Starting from the raw public reads, TCRdb applied fastp trimming at Q25, assembled clones with MiXCR and retained in-frame beta chains. Rows are unified per CDR3 protein, each entry keeping the most common DNA and genes. A total of around 27,000 distinct CDR3 sequences appear in this sample, 2.5% to 3% of them only once. The ten biggest clones cover approximately 8.1% of the sample. Material: blood, either unsorted or a sorted T cell fraction (not recorded which). The receptors here all came from a female donor with ankylosing spondylitis or in good health (not recorded which).

This clonotype was seen repeatedly, ten times or more. The chain is built from TRBV9 and TRBJ1-6; TRBD1 is a possible D gene (5 bases). CDR1 SGDLS and CDR2 YYNGEE come from the germline V gene. The CDR3 covers 14 residues. Trimming removed 9 bases from V and 10 bases from J, with 20 bases in between. The CDR3 nucleotides are TGTGCCACTTCTCCCCGGGACGGAGGGTCACCCCTCCACTTT. This codes for CATSPRDGGSPLHF.

Ten or more counts support this clonotype. The chain carries TRBV9 and TRBJ2-6; possible D gene TRBD1, 5 bases. The germline V gene encodes CDR1 SGDLS and CDR2 YYNGEE. The V gene lost 1 base and the J gene lost 3 bases, with 8 bases spanning the gap. This CDR3 has 15 residues. Here the CDR3 DNA reads TGTGCCAGCAGCGTACAGGGCCGTGGGGCCAACGTCCTGACTTTC. It specifies CASSVQGRGANVLTF.

This clonotype was counted at least ten times. The rearrangement joins TRBV9 to TRBJ1-5; 7 bases fit TRBD1. The germline V gene has CDR1 SGDLS and CDR2 YYNGEE. V was clipped by 4 bases and J by 7 bases; unmatched bases: 14. This CDR3 region has 16 residues. The CDR3 here is CASSPGQTPEGQPQHF. CDR3 nucleotide sequence: TGTGCCAGCAGCCCGGGACAGACCCCCGAAGGACAGCCCCAGCATTTT.

This clonotype was counted ten times or more. The chain carries TRBV9 and TRBJ1-6; D is unclear. Germline loops: CDR1 SGDLS, CDR2 YYNGEE. Between the trimmed V and J ends, which lost 0 bases and 7 bases, there was a span of 11 bases. This CDR3 is built from 15 residues. In DNA form, the CDR3 reads TGTGCCAGCAGCGTAGGGTGGACGGGGAATTCACCCCTCCACTTT. As protein: CASSVGWTGNSPLHF. The full variable domain, rest sourced from reference TRBV9 and TRBJ1-6, is DSGVTQTPKHLITATGQRVTLRCSPRSGDLSVYWYQQSLDQGLQFLIQYYNGEERAKGNILERFSAQQFPDLHSELNLSSLELGDSALYFCASSVGWTGNSPLHFGNGTRLTVT.

This clonotype was seen ten or more times. This chain connects TRBV9 to TRBJ2-1; tentative D call: TRBD2 (6 bases). V lost 0 bases to trimming and J lost 5 bases, with 12 bases between them. This CDR3 is 15 amino acids long. Germline loops: CDR1 SGDLS, CDR2 YYNGEE. The CDR3 sequence: CASSVAMGLNNEQFF. CDR3 coding DNA: TGTGCCAGCAGCGTAGCTATGGGACTGAACAATGAGCAGTTCTTC.

This clonotype was detected many times. The rearrangement links TRBV9 to TRBJ1-3; TRBD1 matches 9 bases. Per the germline V gene, CDR1 is SGDLS and CDR2 is YYNGEE. This CDR3 is built from 16 residues. With V trimmed by 0 bases and J by 4 bases, 5 bases remained unmatched. CDR3 sequence (DNA): TGTGCCAGCAGCGTAGCCGGGACAGGGACCGGAAACACCATATATTTT. As protein: CASSVAGTGTGNTIYF. Drawing the rest from reference TRBV9 and TRBJ1-3, the complete variable domain is DSGVTQTPKHLITATGQRVTLRCSPRSGDLSVYWYQQSLDQGLQFLIQYYNGEERAKGNILERFSAQQFPDLHSELNLSSLELGDSALYFCASSVAGTGTGNTIYFGEGSWLTVV.

This clonotype was picked up many times. V gene TRBV9 combines with J gene TRBJ2-2; 12 bases match TRBD2. V trimming: 4 bases; J trimming: 0 bases; junction bases outside the gene matches: 16. Germline CDR1 and CDR2: SGDLS and YYNGEE. The CDR3 sequence is 21 residues long. As DNA, the CDR3 is TGTGCCAGCAGCATTCACAGGGACTCTAGCGGGAGGGCCCCGAACACCGGGGAGCTGTTTTTT. Translating gives CASSIHRDSSGRAPNTGELFF. Variable domain in full (rest from reference TRBV9 and TRBJ2-2): DSGVTQTPKHLITATGQRVTLRCSPRSGDLSVYWYQQSLDQGLQFLIQYYNGEERAKGNILERFSAQQFPDLHSELNLSSLELGDSALYFCASSIHRDSSGRAPNTGELFFGEGSRLTVL.